This T cell receptor (beta chain) was recorded in a study of blood T cell repertoires in COVID-19. The overall study: COVID-19 samples collected from the United States, Italy and Spain covered acute and convalescent phases. The analysed material was cDNA or gDNA that came from T cells, B-cell-depleted T cells, or PBMCs.

Repertoires were generated with immunoSEQ multiplex PCR, while TCRdb's copy carries only in-frame clones and drops some. The data show around 160,000 clones, about 88% seen once. The germline V gene encodes CDR1 MDHEN and CDR2 SYDVKM. Trimming at V came to 5 bases and at J to 4 bases, leaving 7 bases not matched to a gene. This CDR3 spans 16 amino acids. The specimen sequenced was peripheral blood. The chain carries TRBV28 and TRBJ2-1, with TRBD1 matching over 11 bases. The TCR sequence derives from a man aged 18 to 30 with acute or convalescent COVID-19. In nucleotides, the CDR3 is TGTGCCAGCAGTACGTTTGGACAGGGGGCGTACAATGAGCAGTTCTTC. Encoded protein: CASSTFGQGAYNEQFF.